A single sample is the source of the 3 T cell receptor beta chains below, sequenced in a study of PD-1 blockade in classical Hodgkin lymphoma. Relapse was seen in all patients after autologous stem cell transplantation, and brentuximab vedotin exposure was variable. Libraries were prepared by immunoSEQ multiplex PCR; TCRdb keeps only in-frame clonotypes and omits some of them. In the table there are approximately 51,000 clones, 73% of which are singletons. The source was peripheral blood mononuclear cells (PBMCs), collected before the second cycle of nivolumab. The source is a human donor with classical Hodgkin lymphoma.

This clone was counted a single time. V usage is TRBV19 and J usage is TRBJ2-7, with TRBD1 matching over 7 bases. Germline assignment: CDR1 LNHDA and CDR2 SQIVND (reference sequence). V dropped 3 bases and J dropped 3; count of bases not matched to a gene: 14. The CDR3 extends over 17 amino acids. The CDR3: CASSIRFSEGASYEQYF. The CDR3 DNA reads as TGTGCCAGTAGTATTAGATTCTCAGAGGGGGCGAGCTACGAGCAGTACTTC.

This chain uses TRBV27 with TRBJ1-1; D gene unclear. Trimming pared 0 bases from V and 1 base from J, leaving 9 bases between. Germline V lookup: CDR1 MNHEY, CDR2 SMNVEV (reference sequence). The CDR3 sequence is 15 residues long. The CDR3 DNA is TGTGCCAGCAGTTTATCGGCAGGCCCGAACACTGAAGCTTTCTTT. This codes for CASSLSAGPNTEAFF.

This clone was seen only once. This chain links TRBV28 with TRBJ1-3; TRBD1 agrees at 12 bases. V gave up 4 bases and J gave up 8 bases; unmatched junction bases: 6. CDR1 and CDR2 (germline): MDHEN, SYDVKM. CDR3 length: 15 residues. The CDR3 protein is CASSSAGTGGYTIYF. The CDR3 nucleotides read TGTGCCAGCAGTTCAGCCGGGACAGGGGGCTACACCATATATTTT.